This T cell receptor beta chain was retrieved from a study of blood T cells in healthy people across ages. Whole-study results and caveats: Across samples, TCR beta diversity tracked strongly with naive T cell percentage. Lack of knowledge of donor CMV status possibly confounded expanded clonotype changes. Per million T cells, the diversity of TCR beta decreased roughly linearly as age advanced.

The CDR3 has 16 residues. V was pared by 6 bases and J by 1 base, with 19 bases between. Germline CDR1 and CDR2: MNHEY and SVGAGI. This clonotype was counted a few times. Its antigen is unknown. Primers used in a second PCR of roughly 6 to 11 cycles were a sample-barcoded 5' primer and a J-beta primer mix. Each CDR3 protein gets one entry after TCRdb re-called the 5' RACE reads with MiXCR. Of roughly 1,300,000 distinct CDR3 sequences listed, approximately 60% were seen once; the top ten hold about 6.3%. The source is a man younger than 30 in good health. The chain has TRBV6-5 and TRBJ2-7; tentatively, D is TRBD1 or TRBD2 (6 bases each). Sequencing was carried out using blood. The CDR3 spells CASSYPSGGGSYEQYF. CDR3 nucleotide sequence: TGTGCCAGCAGCTACCCGAGTGGAGGGGGTTCCTACGAGCAGTACTTC.